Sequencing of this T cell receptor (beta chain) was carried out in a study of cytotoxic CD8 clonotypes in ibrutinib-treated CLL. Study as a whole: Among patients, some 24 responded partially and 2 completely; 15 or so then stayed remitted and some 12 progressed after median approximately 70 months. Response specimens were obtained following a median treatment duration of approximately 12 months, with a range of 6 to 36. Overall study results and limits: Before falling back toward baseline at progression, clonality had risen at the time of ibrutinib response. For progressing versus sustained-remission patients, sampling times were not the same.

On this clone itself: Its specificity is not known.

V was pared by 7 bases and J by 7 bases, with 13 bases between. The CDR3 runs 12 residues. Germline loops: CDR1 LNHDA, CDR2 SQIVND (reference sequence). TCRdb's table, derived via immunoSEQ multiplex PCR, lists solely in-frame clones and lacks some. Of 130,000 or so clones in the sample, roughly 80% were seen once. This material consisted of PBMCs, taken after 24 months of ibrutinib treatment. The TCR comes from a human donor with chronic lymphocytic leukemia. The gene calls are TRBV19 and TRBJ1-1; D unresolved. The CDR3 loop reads CASTPKAGEAFF. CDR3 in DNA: TGTGCCAGTACCCCCAAGGCTGGTGAAGCTTTCTTT.